This is a list of T cell receptor beta chains from one sample in a study of blood T cell repertoires in COVID-19. The data were produced by immunoSEQ multiplex PCR, yet TCRdb's version contains in-frame clones alone and is incomplete. Of fewer than 600,000 clones listed, roughly 90% are singletons. Sample: PBMCs or T cells enriched from blood (not recorded which). Receptor source: a woman in her thirties or forties who had recovered from COVID-19. The CDR3 runs from the conserved cysteine through the conserved F or W. The D gene is left open where the match is weak. Clone size is shown for a subset of rows, as once, few, many or a class of expanded clone.

>-|TRBV28|TRBJ2-5|-
TGTGCCAGCAGCCGGGGACTCGGAACGGGTTCGGAGACCCAGTACTTC
CASSRGLGTGSETQYF
>-|TRBV6-5|TRBJ2-7|TRBD1
TGTGCCAGCAGCTGGACAGGGATGGCCTACGAGCAGTACTTC
CASSWTGMAYEQYF
>-|TRBV4-3|TRBJ1-1|TRBD1
TGCGCCAGCAGTCCTAGGACAGGGGATGAAGCTTTCTTT
CASSPRTGDEAFF
>-|TRBV6-2/TRBV6-3|TRBJ1-1|-
TGTGCCAGCAGTTACAAGCAGGGGATAGTGTCCACTGAAGCTTTCTTT
CASSYKQGIVSTEAFF
>-|TRBV5-1|TRBJ1-3|-
TGCGCCAGCAGATCCGGGGGTGGAGGAAACACCATATATTTT
CASRSGGGGNTIYF
>few|TRBV10-1|TRBJ2-5|TRBD2
TGCGCCAGCAGTGCGGGACTAGCGGGAGAGACCCAGTACTTC
CASSAGLAGETQYF
>-|TRBV2|TRBJ2-3|TRBD1
TGTGCCAGCAAAGATGGACAGGGGCCTACAGATACGCAGTATTTT
CASKDGQGPTDTQYF
>-|TRBV24-1|TRBJ2-7|-
TGTGCCACCAGTGATTTCAGGGACGAGCAGTACTTC
CATSDFRDEQYF
>-|TRBV30|TRBJ2-4|TRBD1
TGTGCCTGGAGTATTACAGGGGTCCGGAACATTCAGTACTTC
CAWSITGVRNIQYF
>-|TRBV19|TRBJ1-2|-
TGTGCCAATCTAAACCTATACTATGGCTACACCTTC
CANLNLYYGYTF
>-|TRBV5-1|TRBJ2-3|TRBD2
TGCGCCAGCAGCTTGACTCCCTACGGGCGGGAGGGCCTAGAAGATACGCAGTATTTT
CASSLTPYGREGLEDTQYF
>once|TRBV6-1|TRBJ2-5|TRBD2
TGTGCCAGCAGTGAGCGGGAGAGAGAGACCCAGTACTTC
CASSERERETQYF
>many|TRBV27|TRBJ2-2|-
TGTGCCAGCAGCCGAGGTTTCGCCACCGGGGAGCTGTTTTTT
CASSRGFATGELFF
>-|TRBV5-1|TRBJ2-1|-
TGCGCCAGCAGCCCAGACAGCTACTCCGCAACCTACAATGAGCAGTTCTTC
CASSPDSYSATYNEQFF
>-|TRBV4-3|TRBJ1-6|TRBD1
TGCGCCAGCAGCCAAGAACAAAGGACAGGGGGCGGAAGGCCCCTCCACTTT
CASSQEQRTGGGRPLHF